Here is one T cell receptor beta chain with its context. In the authors' methods: Estimation of nucleated cell counts was performed using reference gene primer amplification. The data were produced by immunoSEQ multiplex PCR, yet TCRdb's version contains in-frame clones alone and is incomplete. V, J and clone size derive from that table, while D and trimming were established from the DNA sequence. Counted here are a few hundred thousand clones, about 86% occurring once; the ten biggest clones make up roughly 1.1%. The sample comes from a study of blood T cell repertoires in COVID-19. Looking at the study overall: The study drew acute and convalescent COVID-19 samples from the United States, Italy and Spain. In each case, the material was cDNA or gDNA derived from T cells, B-cell-depleted T cells, or PBMCs.

V was shortened by 5 bases and J by 2 bases, with 12 bases between the two germline ends. The CDR3 has 14 amino acids. Germline lookup yields CDR1 SGHAT and CDR2 FQDESV (reference sequence). This chain links TRBV11-1 with TRBJ2-5; D is unclear. The TCR originated in a woman aged 45-65 years with acute or convalescent COVID-19. Sequencing used peripheral blood. The CDR3 spells CASSPYDPQETQYF. Written as DNA, the CDR3 is TGTGCCAGCAGCCCCTACGATCCTCAAGAGACCCAGTACTTC. The variable domain in full, completed from reference TRBV11-1 and TRBJ2-5, reads EAEVAQSPRYKITEKSQAVAFWCDPISGHATLYWYRQILGQGPELLVQFQDESVVDDSQLPKDRFSAERLKGVDSTLKIQPAELGDSAMYLCASSPYDPQETQYFGPGTRLLVL.